The 8 T cell receptor beta chains in this list originate from one sample, sequenced in a study of blood T cell repertoires in COVID-19. TCRdb's copy holds only in-frame clones and misses some; the assay was immunoSEQ multiplex PCR. The sample includes tens of thousands of clones, 60% to 85% of them seen just once. The sequenced sample consisted of peripheral blood. Receptors were obtained from a human donor in a cohort sampled during active COVID-19.

This rearrangement joins TRBV27 to TRBJ2-7; 7 bases are a match to TRBD1. The J segment lost 1 base and the V segment lost 6 bases, leaving 6 bases of the junction unmatched. The CDR3 spans 14 residues. Germline V CDR1 and CDR2: MNHEY, SMNVEV (reference sequence). As DNA, the CDR3 is TGTGCCAGCAGCCAGGGGGTCGGGTCCTACGAGCAGTACTTC. Amino acids: CASSQGVGSYEQYF.

The chain employs TRBV19 and TRBJ2-7; TRBD1 agrees at 12 bases. The CDR3 consists of 15 residues. From germline, CDR1 is LNHDA and CDR2 SQIVND (reference sequence). Germline trimming cut 3 bases from V and 5 bases from J; bases unmatched to any gene: 5. This chain's CDR3 is CASSISGQGAHEQYF. As DNA, the CDR3 is TGTGCCAGTAGTATCTCGGGACAGGGGGCCCACGAGCAGTACTTC.

The rearrangement joins TRBV19 to TRBJ2-7, with 7 bases identical to TRBD1. The CDR3 is 16 residues long. Unmatched junction bases numbered 11, after V lost 6 bases and J lost 0 bases. CDR1 is LNHDA and CDR2 is SQIVND in the germline V gene (reference sequence). CDR3 loop: CASRGSRTGSSYEQYF. In nucleotides, the CDR3 is TGTGCCAGTAGGGGTTCCCGGACAGGTTCCTCCTACGAGCAGTACTTC.

This rearrangement joins TRBV5-1 to TRBJ1-1, with a weak D call TRBD1 (6 bases). The CDR3 has 14 amino acids. CDR1 and CDR2 from the germline V gene are SGHRS and YFSETQ. The ends were cut back, 3 bases at V and 1 base at J, with 10 bases in the middle. CDR3 protein: CASSYATGNTEAFF. CDR3 in DNA: TGCGCCAGCAGCTACGCGACAGGGAACACTGAAGCTTTCTTT. Using reference TRBV5-1 and TRBJ1-1 for the parts outside the CDR3, the full variable domain is KAGVTQTPRYLIKTRGQQVTLSCSPISGHRSVSWYQQTPGQGLQFLFEYFSETQRNKGNFPGRFSGRQFSNSRSEMNVSTLELGDSALYLCASSYATGNTEAFFGQGTRLTVV.

This chain connects TRBV11-2 to TRBJ1-2; D is possibly TRBD1 (5 bases). Germline CDR1 reads SGHAT; CDR2 reads FQNNGV. The V gene lost 1 base and the J gene lost 3 bases, with 6 bases spanning the gap. CDR3 length: 13 residues. The CDR3 DNA reads TGTGCCAGCAGCTTAGGACAGCACTATGGCTACACCTTC. Protein sequence: CASSLGQHYGYTF.

The chain's CDR3 is CASRLTGGYGYTF. CDR3 nucleotides: TGTGCCAGCAGACTAACGGGAGGGTATGGCTACACCTTC. This chain uses TRBV28 with TRBJ1-2; the D is unclear. Deletions cut 6 bases from V and 5 bases from J, with 13 bases between. The CDR3 contains 13 residues. Germline V gene sequence: CDR1 MDHEN, CDR2 SYDVKM.

The rearrangement links TRBV5-6 to TRBJ2-7; D possibly corresponds to TRBD1 (6 bases). Trimming took off 4 bases at V and 0 bases at J, with 14 bases between the two ends. There are 15 residues in the CDR3. Germline V CDR1 and CDR2: SGHDT, YYEEEE. CDR3 nucleotides: TGTGCCAGCAGCCAGGACAGTACTTTCTCCTACGAGCAGTACTTC. It yields the protein CASSQDSTFSYEQYF.

The chain joins TRBV6-5 to TRBJ2-3, with D possibly being TRBD1 (6 bases). Germline V gene data show CDR1 as MNHEY and CDR2 as SVGAGI. CDR3 length: 14 amino acids. Deletions cut 6 bases from V and 3 bases from J, with 13 bases between. CDR3 sequence (DNA): TGTGCCAGCAGGAAACAGGGTTCTACAGATACGCAGTATTTT. This sequence encodes CASRKQGSTDTQYF.